The clone carrying this T cell receptor beta chain was counted ten times or more. This entry belongs to a study of T cells in Graves' hyperthyroidism and ophthalmopathy. Amplified TCR beta CDR3 regions derived from RNA transcripts. When the TCR CDR3 underwent first-round RT-PCR, the HTBI primer set was used. TCRdb analysed the multiplex PCR reads with MiXCR anew, one entry per CDR3 protein. The sample holds 250,000 to 350,000 distinct CDR3 sequences, around 15% seen once. The sample taken for sequencing was blood. The sequence came from a woman aged 60 to 75 with Graves' ophthalmopathy.

The CDR3 loop is CASSSLRRRRLSGYTF. In DNA form, the CDR3 reads TGTGCCAGCAGTTCCCTACGGCGGCGGCGCCTGAGTGGCTACACCTTC. The V call is TRBV12-3 or TRBV12-4, the J call TRBJ1-2; D not certain. Trimming stripped 4 bases from V and 7 bases from J, with 22 bases between. The CDR3 is 16 amino acids.